What follows are 10 T cell receptor beta chains derived from one specimen sequenced in a study of CD8+ T cells in alopecia areata. Sample treatment: oral pan-JAK inhibitor, 5-10 mg twice daily. Extraction of RNA preceded its reverse transcription into cDNA, which served as the sequencing template. This table comes from immunoSEQ multiplex PCR, and its TCRdb copy is limited to in-frame clones, with some not included. Of about 250,000 clones listed, about three fifths were seen once; the top ten hold about 0.88%. The sequenced sample was CD4+ T cells sorted from blood, obtained at approximately week 52, from a patient treated with tofacitinib. The receptors here all came from a human donor with alopecia areata.

The V gene is TRBV9, the J gene TRBJ2-2, with a weak D call TRBD2 (6 bases). Per the germline V gene, CDR1 is SGDLS and CDR2 is YYNGEE. V lost 4 bases to trimming and J lost 3 bases, with 16 bases between them. The CDR3 length is 16 residues. The CDR3 loop is CASSPSPGGYTGELFF. The CDR3 DNA follows: TGTGCCAGCAGCCCCTCCCCCGGGGGATACACCGGGGAGCTGTTTTTT.

This chain uses TRBV28 with TRBJ1-6; D unclear. The CDR3 is 15 residues long. The V end lost 4 bases, the J end lost 8 bases, and 15 bases lay between the germline ends. Germline V gene lookup returns CDR1 MDHEN and CDR2 SYDVKM. The CDR3 DNA is TGTGCCAGCAGTTACCTAGAGGTGGTCGATTCACCCCTCCACTTT. It encodes CASSYLEVVDSPLHF.

V usage is TRBV19 and J usage is TRBJ1-1, with 7 nucleotides matching TRBD1. Germline lookup yields CDR1 LNHDA and CDR2 SQIVND (reference sequence). Trimming at V came to 2 bases and at J to 0 bases, leaving 3 bases not matched to a gene. CDR3 length equals 15 residues. For the CDR3, the DNA is TGTGCCAGTAGTATACGACAGGGCCTGAACACTGAAGCTTTCTTT. It encodes CASSIRQGLNTEAFF.

V is TRBV30 and J is TRBJ2-3, with TRBD2 matching 8 bases. Trimming cost V 2 bases and J 2 bases; bases outside gene matches: 6. CDR1 is GTSNPN and CDR2 is SVGIG in the germline V gene (reference sequence). The CDR3 runs to 15 residues. The chain's CDR3 is CAWSLQRGSTDTQYF. The CDR3 DNA reads as TGTGCCTGGAGTCTCCAGCGGGGGTCCACAGATACGCAGTATTTT.

CDR3 in amino acids: CSVSTGARGDTQYF. The DNA for the CDR3 is TGCAGCGTTTCAACAGGGGCAAGGGGAGATACGCAGTATTTT. The chain employs TRBV29-1 and TRBJ2-3; 7 positions match TRBD1. With V trimmed by 5 bases and J by 5 bases, 10 bases remained unmatched. The CDR3 runs 14 residues. Germline assignment: CDR1 SQVTM and CDR2 ANQGSEA.

This chain links TRBV30 with TRBJ1-4; D perhaps matches TRBD1 (6 bases). V was shortened by 2 bases and J by 6 bases, with 10 bases between the two germline ends. The germline CDR1 and CDR2 sequences are GTSNPN and SVGIG (reference sequence). This CDR3 region has 13 residues. DNA of the CDR3: TGTGCCTGGAGTCGACAGGTGGATGAAAAACTGTTTTTT. It codes for CAWSRQVDEKLFF.

The gene calls are TRBV4-3 and TRBJ1-1, with 7 bases lining up with TRBD1. Trimming removed 4 bases from V and 5 bases from J; junction bases left unmatched: 4. This CDR3 is 13 amino acids long. Per the germline V gene, CDR1 is LGHNA and CDR2 is YSLEER. The CDR3 loop is CASSLLGQTEAFF. For the CDR3, the DNA is TGCGCCAGCAGCCTCCTGGGACAGACTGAAGCTTTCTTT.

This chain uses TRBV2 with TRBJ1-2; a possible D gene is TRBD1 (5 bases). CDR1 is SNHLY and CDR2 is FYNNEI in the germline V gene. The CDR3 length is 15 residues. Trimming removed 6 bases at V and 2 bases at J, with 16 bases between. CDR3 in DNA: TGTGCCAGCAGCCTCCGTTGGGACGGGAACTATGGCTACACCTTC. As protein: CASSLRWDGNYGYTF.

V gene TRBV7-6 combines with J gene TRBJ2-3; unclear D gene. The CDR3 extends over 12 amino acids. Trimming took 1 base from V and 6 from J, leaving 5 bases between them. Per the germline V gene, CDR1 is SGHVS and CDR2 is FNYEAQ. In DNA, the CDR3 is TGTGCCAGCAGCTTAGATCCCGATACGCAGTATTTT. Its translation: CASSLDPDTQYF.

V usage is TRBV15 and J usage is TRBJ1-5; D remains ambiguous. The germline gives CDR1 LNHNV, CDR2 YYDKDF (reference sequence). The CDR3 has 12 residues. The ends were cut back, 6 bases at V and 7 bases at J, with 10 bases in the middle. The CDR3 loop is CATSRPEQPQHF. DNA of the CDR3: TGTGCCACCAGTCGACCCGAGCAGCCCCAGCATTTT.